This record looks at one T cell receptor (beta chain) sequence and its context. In the same sample, other DNA sequences code for this CDR3. V lost 1 base to trimming and J lost 2 bases; unmatched junction nucleotides: 2. The CDR3 is 14 amino acids. Germline V gene data show CDR1 as KGHSH and CDR2 as LQKENI. This record belongs to a study of blood T cell repertoires in COVID-19. In the original processing: Reference gene primer amplification in the assay estimated nucleated cell counts. Profiled with immunoSEQ multiplex PCR; TCRdb holds only in-frame clones, not every one. Clone size and the V and J calls come from that table; the DNA yielded D and trimming. The table has 65,000 to 85,000 clones, under 80% seen once.

This receptor was taken from a human donor in a cohort sampled during active COVID-19. Sequenced input: peripheral blood. V is TRBV18 and J is TRBJ2-7; 7 nucleotides match TRBD1. The DNA for the CDR3 is TGTGCCAGCTCACCACGACAGGGTACCTACGAGCAGTACTTC. Translation: CASSPRQGTYEQYF.